The 30 T cell receptor beta chains presented below share a single source sample, sequenced in a study of CD8 T cells in Susac syndrome. An input of 0.5 to 1 ug of RNA was subjected to reverse transcription using random hexamers. TCRdb fed the immunoSEQ multiplex PCR reads into MiXCR, producing one record per CDR3 protein. The sample includes 210,000 or so distinct CDR3 sequences, 92% of them seen just once. The sample consisted of CD8+ T cells from PBMCs. Receptors were obtained from a human donor with multiple sclerosis.

The V gene is TRBV20-1, the J gene TRBJ2-3, with D possibly being TRBD1 (5 bases). The V end was cut by 0 bases, the J end by 5 bases, with 18 bases between. From germline, CDR1 is DFQATT and CDR2 SNEGSKA (reference sequence). This CDR3 region has 16 residues. CDR3 loop: CSARDTLSDSRDTQYF. DNA for the CDR3: TGCAGTGCTAGAGACACCCTCAGCGACAGTAGAGATACGCAGTATTTT.

The chain is built from TRBV12-5 and TRBJ2-1, with 8 bases identical to TRBD2. CDR1 and CDR2 (germline): LGHNT, FRNRAP. The CDR3 is 16 residues long. Trimming cost V 2 bases and J 15 bases; bases outside gene matches: 18. The CDR3 is CASGLPTPMGREELFF. In DNA form, the CDR3 reads TGTGCTAGTGGTTTGCCTACCCCCATGGGGCGGGAGGAGTTGTTCTTC.

This clonotype was recorded once. This chain links TRBV6-5 with TRBJ1-4; the D gene is possibly TRBD1 (5 bases). The germline V gene encodes CDR1 MNHEY and CDR2 SVGAGI. The CDR3 has 15 residues. V dropped 2 bases and J dropped 6 bases, with 13 bases sitting between them. In DNA, the CDR3 is TGTGCCAGCAGTTACCTGGGAGGGACTTATGAAAAACTGTTTTTT. It translates to CASSYLGGTYEKLFF.

The chain couples TRBV25-1 to TRBJ2-5; TRBD2 matches at 9 bases. Germline V lookup: CDR1 MGHDK, CDR2 SYGVNS. The CDR3 runs 15 residues. With 4 bases clipped from V and 4 bases from J, the junction kept 7 bases outside the gene matches. CDR3 nucleotide sequence: TGTGCCAGCAGTGCACCGACTAGCGGAGCAGAGACCCAGTACTTC. It yields the protein CASSAPTSGAETQYF.

This clonotype has only one observation. The chain couples TRBV12-3 or TRBV12-4 to TRBJ2-7; D is uncertain. V lost 3 bases and J 1 base, leaving 13 bases between the germline ends. The CDR3 runs 15 residues. Written as DNA, the CDR3 is TGTGCCAGCAGTTTGGTAGATGGGTTTTCCTACGAGCAGTACTTC. The encoded protein is CASSLVDGFSYEQYF.

The J gene is TRBJ1-1, the V gene TRBV6-2 or TRBV6-3, with 7 positions matching TRBD1. V gave up 6 bases and J gave up 3 bases; unmatched junction bases: 10. The CDR3 sequence is 15 residues long. Per germline, CDR1 MNHEY and CDR2 SVGEGT. The CDR3 loop is CASRPWTGEDTEAFF. The CDR3 DNA follows: TGTGCCAGCAGACCCTGGACAGGCGAGGACACTGAAGCTTTCTTT.

This chain links TRBV5-1 with TRBJ1-2; perhaps TRBD1 as D (5 bases). Germline V gene sequence: CDR1 SGHRS, CDR2 YFSETQ. V lost 1 base and J 3 bases, leaving 16 bases between the germline ends. This CDR3 spans 16 amino acids. The CDR3 sequence: CASSLLEAGQHYGYTF. CDR3 coding DNA: TGCGCCAGCAGCTTGCTTGAGGCAGGGCAACACTATGGCTACACCTTC.

The V and J genes are TRBV20-1 and TRBJ1-6; D is unclear. In germline, CDR1 is DFQATT, CDR2 SNEGSKA (reference sequence). Trimming removed 1 base at V and 8 bases at J, with 9 bases between. The CDR3 is made up of 13 amino acids. CDR3 in amino acids: CSARALGYSPLHF. The CDR3 bases are TGCAGTGCTAGAGCTCTAGGCTATTCACCCCTCCACTTT.

The genes are TRBV30 and TRBJ2-7; possibly TRBD1 for D (6 bases). V dropped 0 bases and J dropped 4 bases, with 10 bases sitting between them. The CDR3 covers 13 residues. Germline CDR1 reads GTSNPN; CDR2 reads SVGIG (reference sequence). This CDR3 reads CAWSVAQGYEQYF. CDR3 bases: TGTGCCTGGAGTGTGGCCCAGGGGTACGAGCAGTACTTC.

This chain joins TRBV15 and TRBJ1-1; no reliable D call. There are 13 residues in the CDR3. V was clipped by 1 base and J by 2 bases, with 5 bases between them. Germline assignment: CDR1 LNHNV and CDR2 YYDKDF (reference sequence). CDR3 in DNA: TGTGCCACCAGCAGAGCCAGTAACACTGAAGCTTTCTTT. This translates into CATSRASNTEAFF.

CDR3 residues: CASSGAGGAGRRFQPQHF. The CDR3 bases are TGTGCCAGCAGTGGTGCAGGGGGCGCGGGTAGGAGATTTCAGCCCCAGCATTTT. The chain is built from TRBV2 and TRBJ1-5; TRBD1 aligns across 8 bases. J was trimmed by 6 bases and V by 4 bases; bases with no gene match: 17. The germline gives CDR1 SNHLY, CDR2 FYNNEI. There are 18 residues in the CDR3.

This clonotype appeared a single time. This chain joins TRBV9 and TRBJ1-1, with D possibly TRBD1 on 6 matching bases. Trimming pared 0 bases from V and 3 bases from J, leaving 12 bases between. This CDR3 has 15 residues. CDR1 and CDR2 (germline): SGDLS, YYNGEE. CDR3 coding DNA: TGTGCCAGCAGCGTAGGGAACAGGGCGGACACTGAAGCTTTCTTT. Encoded protein: CASSVGNRADTEAFF.

V usage is TRBV9 and J usage is TRBJ1-3; D might be TRBD1 (6 bases). Germline V gives CDR1 SGDLS, CDR2 YYNGEE. CDR3 length: 15 residues. V lost 0 bases and J 2 bases, leaving 9 bases between the germline ends. CDR3 protein: CASSVEGVTGNTIYF. The DNA of the CDR3 is TGTGCCAGCAGCGTAGAGGGGGTGACTGGAAACACCATATATTTT.

The chain couples TRBV12-3 or TRBV12-4 to TRBJ2-7; D call uncertain. The CDR3 length is 13 residues. V gave up 3 bases and J gave up 2 bases, with 8 bases separating them. Here the CDR3 DNA reads TGTGCCAGCAGTTTTACAGAAACCTACGAGCAGTACTTC. This translates into CASSFTETYEQYF.

J is TRBJ2-3 and V is TRBV30, with D possibly matching TRBD2 (6 bases). The CDR3 consists of 12 residues. Per the germline V gene, CDR1 is GTSNPN and CDR2 is SVGIG (reference sequence). V was cut by 4 bases and J by 5 bases, with 10 bases left in between. CDR3 residues: CAWTSGLDTQYF. CDR3 bases: TGTGCCTGGACCAGCGGGTTAGATACGCAGTATTTT.

The chain combines TRBV23-1 with TRBJ2-1; 9 bases line up with TRBD1. TRBV23-1 counts as an open reading frame of uncertain function. The CDR3 is 16 amino acids. Trimming at V came to 4 bases and at J to 1 base, leaving 5 bases not matched to a gene. CDR3 amino acids: CASSPDRGGSYNEQFF. The DNA for the CDR3 is TGCGCCAGCAGTCCGGACAGGGGAGGTTCCTACAATGAGCAGTTCTTC.

This chain connects TRBV7-8 to TRBJ1-3; 7 nucleotides agree with TRBD1. The CDR3 covers 16 residues. Germline CDR1 SGHVS, CDR2 FQNEAQ. V was pared by 1 base and J by 3 bases, with 6 bases of the junction left unmatched. The CDR3 protein is CASSLESQGDGNTIYF. The CDR3 nucleotides are TGTGCCAGCAGCTTAGAATCCCAGGGGGATGGAAACACCATATATTTT.

The chain couples TRBV10-3 to TRBJ2-2, with 7 bases lining up with TRBD1. Germline loops: CDR1 ENHRY, CDR2 SYGVKD. CDR3 length: 15 amino acids. The J segment lost 2 bases and the V segment lost 8 bases, leaving 8 bases of the junction unmatched. The CDR3, as DNA: TGTGCCATCGGACCTTGGGACAGCAACACCGGGGAGCTGTTTTTT. This encodes CAIGPWDSNTGELFF.

The rearrangement uses TRBV12-3 or TRBV12-4 and TRBJ2-1, with 10 bases aligning to TRBD2. J gave up 5 bases and V 9 bases, and 10 bases lay outside the gene matches. This CDR3 comprises 15 residues. The CDR3 loop reads CASEYSGGINNEQFF. CDR3 DNA: TGTGCCAGTGAATATAGCGGGGGGATTAACAATGAGCAGTTCTTC.

The gene calls are TRBV19 and TRBJ1-5; D remains ambiguous. The CDR3 sequence is 15 residues long. The V gene lost 3 bases and the J gene lost 4 bases, with 13 bases spanning the gap. Germline V gene lookup returns CDR1 LNHDA and CDR2 SQIVND (reference sequence). CDR3 sequence reads: CASSMGGGTNQPQHF. CDR3 nucleotide sequence: TGTGCCAGTAGTATGGGTGGCGGAACTAATCAGCCCCAGCATTTT.

The rearrangement joins TRBV9 to TRBJ1-1; TRBD1 aligns across 7 bases. The ends lost 3 bases at V and 3 bases at J; junction bases unmatched: 8. This CDR3 is built from 15 residues. Looked up from germline, CDR1 is SGDLS and CDR2 is YYNGEE. This chain's CDR3 is CASSGSTGDDTEAFF. CDR3 in DNA: TGTGCCAGCAGCGGGTCAACAGGGGACGACACTGAAGCTTTCTTT.

This clonotype has a handful of counts. The V gene is TRBV2, the J gene TRBJ2-7; D remains unclear. The CDR3 runs to 13 residues. The germline CDR1 and CDR2 sequences are SNHLY and FYNNEI. The ends were cut back, 4 bases at V and 2 bases at J, with 9 bases in the middle. This CDR3 reads CASSVARAYEQYF. Here the CDR3 DNA reads TGTGCCAGCAGTGTGGCCAGAGCCTACGAGCAGTACTTC.

CDR3 in amino acids: CASSSAPEDRPVYGYTF. The CDR3, as DNA: TGCGCCAGCAGCTCTGCTCCTGAGGACAGGCCTGTCTATGGCTACACCTTC. The chain is built from TRBV5-1 and TRBJ1-2, with TRBD1 identical over 7 bases. V shed 3 bases and J 4 bases; nucleotides not matched to a gene: 15. Germline CDR1 reads SGHRS; CDR2 reads YFSETQ. This CDR3 contains 17 residues.

The chain couples TRBV23-1 to TRBJ1-1; D possibly corresponds to TRBD1 (6 bases). TRBV23-1 is noted as an ORF with a role that remains uncertain. The length of the CDR3 is 13 residues. With 3 bases removed from V and 6 bases from J, the gap between germline ends came to 11 bases. In DNA form, the CDR3 reads TGCGCCAGCAGTCACGCAGGGGACCCTGAAGCTTTCTTT. Protein sequence: CASSHAGDPEAFF.

This clonotype showed up just once. The chain links TRBV7-9 to TRBJ2-2; 7 positions agree with TRBD2. The J segment lost 1 base and the V segment lost 4 bases, leaving 3 bases of the junction unmatched. Germline CDR1 SEHNR, CDR2 FQNEAQ (reference sequence). This CDR3 has 15 amino acids. CDR3 DNA sequence: TGTGCCAGCAGCTCCTCGGGAGGGAACACCGGGGAGCTGTTTTTT. It specifies CASSSSGGNTGELFF.

V and J are TRBV7-9 and TRBJ2-5; D could derive from TRBD1 or TRBD2 (5 bases each). V lost 4 bases, J lost 4 bases, and 16 bases lay in between. From germline, CDR1 is SEHNR and CDR2 FQNEAQ (reference sequence). This CDR3 comprises 15 residues. The CDR3 nucleotides read TGTGCCAGCAGCTCCCGGGACGAAGTCCCAGAGACCCAGTACTTC. The encoded protein is CASSSRDEVPETQYF.

In its sample, this clonotype was seen once. The chain carries TRBV19 and TRBJ2-7, with D perhaps TRBD2 (5 bases). The CDR3 extends over 13 amino acids. The V end was cut by 6 bases, the J end by 3 bases, with 12 bases between. CDR1 LNHDA and CDR2 SQIVND come from the germline V gene (reference sequence). The CDR3 DNA reads TGTGCCAGTAGCCCGGGATATGACTACGAGCAGTACTTC. Encoded protein: CASSPGYDYEQYF.

The gene calls are TRBV6-2 or TRBV6-3 and TRBJ2-2; 13 bases are a match to TRBD2. The CDR3 spans 22 residues. Germline CDR1 reads MNHEY; CDR2 reads SVGEGT. The V gene end was trimmed by 2 bases and the J gene end by 7 bases; junction bases not matched to a gene: 22. The CDR3 sequence: CASSYGQGEPTSGRSWSGELFF. In DNA, the CDR3 is TGTGCCAGCAGTTACGGGCAGGGCGAACCGACTAGCGGGAGGAGTTGGAGCGGGGAGCTGTTTTTT.

J is TRBJ2-1 and V is TRBV24-1; D uncertain. V lost 1 base and J lost 8, with 2 bases in between. The germline V gene has CDR1 KGHDR and CDR2 SFDVKD. The CDR3 sequence is 11 residues long. The CDR3 bases are TGTGCCACCAGTGATTTCGATGAGCAGTTCTTC. Its translation: CATSDFDEQFF.

J is TRBJ2-5 and V is TRBV11-2; 12 bases agree with TRBD2. With 4 bases clipped from V and 1 base from J, the junction kept 7 bases outside the gene matches. This CDR3 comprises 17 residues. Looked up from germline, CDR1 is SGHAT and CDR2 is FQNNGV. The CDR3 DNA follows: TGTGCCAGCAGCTCCGGACTAGCGGGATCGGGCCAAGAGACCCAGTACTTC. This gives the protein CASSSGLAGSGQETQYF.